Listed here are 20 T cell receptor beta chains from one sample, sequenced in a study of blood T cells in healthy people across ages. Together with a sample-barcoded 5' primer, a J-beta primer mix was included in a second PCR lasting about 7 to 12 cycles. In TCRdb, the 5' RACE reads were re-called with MiXCR into one record per CDR3 protein. The table includes over a million distinct CDR3 sequences, approximately 38% detected once. Sequencing was performed on blood. These receptors were collected from a woman between 18 and 29 years old in good health.

The V call is TRBV27, the J call TRBJ2-1; D tentatively fits TRBD1 or TRBD2 (5 bases each). CDR3 length: 13 amino acids. Germline V gene sequence: CDR1 MNHEY, CDR2 SMNVEV (reference sequence). V gave up 6 bases and J gave up 10 bases, with 16 bases separating them. Here the CDR3 reads CASRKGWRYEQFF. The CDR3 DNA sequence: TGTGCCAGCAGAAAGGGGTGGAGGTACGAGCAGTTCTTC.

The chain couples TRBV5-1 to TRBJ2-7; D is perhaps TRBD1 or TRBD2 (5 bases each). This CDR3 has 14 amino acids. Germline V gene lookup returns CDR1 SGHRS and CDR2 YFSETQ. Trimming left V 4 bases short and J 4 bases short, with 15 bases between. CDR3 nucleotide sequence: TGCGCCAGCAGCACCGCCGGGACCTATTACGAGCAGTACTTC. This translates into CASSTAGTYYEQYF.

The chain uses TRBV12-3 or TRBV12-4 and TRBJ1-1; a weak D match, TRBD1 (5 bases). V lost 6 bases to trimming and J lost 4 bases, with 15 bases between them. The CDR3 covers 14 residues. The CDR3 spells CASRVGPGSTEAFF. The DNA for the CDR3 is TGTGCCAGCAGGGTGGGACCGGGGAGCACTGAAGCTTTCTTT.

This rearrangement joins TRBV18 to TRBJ2-7; no firm D call. Germline-derived CDR1 and CDR2 are KGHSH and LQKENI. Trimming took 0 bases from V and 2 from J, leaving 11 bases between them. CDR3 length: 15 amino acids. The CDR3 DNA reads TGTGCCAGCTCACCACCGAACAGCGACACCTACGAGCAGTACTTC. As protein: CASSPPNSDTYEQYF. Variable domain in full (rest from reference TRBV18 and TRBJ2-7): NAGVMQNPRHLVRRRGQEARLRCSPMKGHSHVYWYRQLPEEGLKFMVYLQKENIIDESGMPKERFSAEFPKEGPSILRIQQVVRGDSAAYFCASSPPNSDTYEQYFGPGTRLTVT.

V usage is TRBV7-2 and J usage is TRBJ2-3, with TRBD2 identical over 7 bases. The CDR3 has 18 amino acids. CDR1 is SGHTA, CDR2 FQGNSA, per germline. V gave up 2 bases and J gave up 3 bases; unmatched junction bases: 14. The DNA of the CDR3 is TGTGCCAGCAGCTTAATACCCGGGAGGATAGGAGCAACAGATACGCAGTATTTT. This gives the protein CASSLIPGRIGATDTQYF.

This clonotype was observed a handful of times. The CDR3 DNA sequence: TGCGCCAGCTCTCGGATCTGCGGGGGACTAGCGGGAGTGGGCGAGCAGTACTTC. It is translated as CASSRICGGLAGVGEQYF. The chain carries TRBV5-1 and TRBJ2-7; 14 nucleotides agree with TRBD2. The CDR3 has 18 residues. V shed 7 bases and J 6 bases; nucleotides not matched to a gene: 18. The germline gives CDR1 SGHRS, CDR2 YFSETQ.

The genes are TRBV24-1 and TRBJ2-1; no firm D call. Germline CDR1 is KGHDR and CDR2 is SFDVKD. CDR3 length equals 17 residues. Trimming stripped 5 bases from V and 4 bases from J, with 20 bases between. The CDR3 spells CATSVLGSPTPYNEQFF. DNA of the CDR3: TGTGCCACCAGTGTCTTAGGGTCTCCGACACCTTACAATGAGCAGTTCTTC.

The rearrangement joins TRBV20-1 to TRBJ1-4, with D possibly TRBD1 on 5 matching bases. Per the germline V gene, CDR1 is DFQATT and CDR2 is SNEGSKA (reference sequence). The CDR3 totals 16 residues. Between the trimmed V and J ends, which lost 5 bases and 3 bases, there was a span of 19 bases. CDR3 residues: CSAAPDTLAANEKLFF. The DNA of the CDR3 is TGCAGTGCTGCGCCGGACACGCTTGCAGCTAATGAAAAACTGTTTTTT.

The chain uses TRBV2 and TRBJ2-7; TRBD2 aligns across 11 bases. The ends lost 2 bases at V and 3 bases at J; junction bases unmatched: 6. Germline values: CDR1 SNHLY, CDR2 FYNNEI. This CDR3 region has 16 residues. CDR3 nucleotide sequence: TGTGCCAGCAGTGAAATGCTAGCGGGGGGCCTCTACGAGCAGTACTTC. Protein: CASSEMLAGGLYEQYF.

This clonotype was found once. The chain links TRBV4-1 to TRBJ2-2, with TRBD2 identical over 7 bases. This CDR3 spans 11 amino acids. Germline trimming cut 0 bases from V and 15 bases from J; bases unmatched to any gene: 1. Germline V gene data show CDR1 as MGHRA and CDR2 as YSYEKL. The CDR3 DNA is TGCGCCAGCAGCCAAGAGGCGGGGGTGTTTTTT. This translates into CASSQEAGVFF.

The rearrangement uses TRBV6-5 and TRBJ2-4; the D gene is possibly TRBD1 (6 bases). The assigned J gene may be wrong: the sequence end matches TRBJ2-7 better. CDR3 length: 17 amino acids. CDR1 and CDR2 from the germline V gene are MNHEY and SVGAGI. CDR3: CASSYSGGGTYLYEQYF. The CDR3 coding sequence is TGTGCCAGCAGTTACTCGGGTGGGGGCACCTACTTATACGAGCAGTACTTC.

Only a few counts were recorded for this clonotype. The chain carries TRBV20-1 and TRBJ2-7, with D possibly being TRBD2 (6 bases). CDR3 size: 13 residues. Trimming pared 0 bases from V and 3 bases from J, leaving 9 bases between. CDR1 is DFQATT, CDR2 SNEGSKA, per germline (reference sequence). CDR3 nucleotides: TGCAGTGCTAGAGATTCGACTAGCTACGAGCAGTACTTC. Protein: CSARDSTSYEQYF.

This clonotype came up a few times. This chain uses TRBV13 with TRBJ2-5, with TRBD2 identical over 12 bases. Germline V CDR1 and CDR2: PRHDT, FYEKMQ (reference sequence). There are 16 residues in the CDR3. The V segment lost 3 bases and the J segment 0 bases; nucleotides outside the gene matches: 2. The CDR3 reads CASSLTSGGDQETQYF. For the CDR3, the DNA is TGTGCCAGCAGCTTGACTAGCGGGGGAGACCAAGAGACCCAGTACTTC.

The chain couples TRBV25-1 to TRBJ2-1; 10 bases fit TRBD1. V was pared by 9 bases and J by 4 bases, with 15 bases of the junction left unmatched. CDR1 and CDR2 from the germline V gene are MGHDK and SYGVNS. The CDR3 contains 17 residues. This chain's CDR3 is CASSQDRGSWRYNEQFF. The CDR3 DNA reads as TGTGCCAGTTCCCAGGACAGGGGGTCATGGAGATACAATGAGCAGTTCTTC.

The chain links TRBV6-5 to TRBJ1-5, with D possibly TRBD1 on 5 matching bases. CDR3 size: 12 residues. V was pared by 8 bases and J by 2 bases, with 7 bases between. Germline CDR1 MNHEY, CDR2 SVGAGI. Written as DNA, the CDR3 is TGTGCCAGCTTGGGGGGCAATCAGCCCCAGCATTTT. Translation: CASLGGNQPQHF.

The gene calls are TRBV9 and TRBJ2-3; tentatively, D is TRBD1 (5 bases). V was pared by 3 bases and J by 5 bases, with 10 bases between. CDR1 and CDR2 from the germline V gene are SGDLS and YYNGEE. The CDR3 is 13 residues long. CDR3: CASSGLGQDTQYF. The CDR3 nucleotides read TGTGCCAGCAGCGGCCTAGGACAAGATACGCAGTATTTT.

For this clonotype: This CDR3 fails to terminate in the conserved phenylalanine or tryptophan, so it likely reflects a read error. The genes are TRBV4-1 and TRBJ2-5; D might be TRBD2 (5 bases). The J call is uncertain, as TRBJ2-1 better fits the DNA end. There are 17 residues in the CDR3. Germline V lookup: CDR1 MGHRA, CDR2 YSYEKL. The CDR3 DNA follows: TGCGCCAGCAGCCAAGGTTCCTTACAAGTCCGGGGAGAGACCCAGTTCCTC. The encoded protein is CASSQGSLQVRGETQFL.

The V gene is TRBV12-3 or TRBV12-4, the J gene TRBJ1-1, with D unclear. V lost 6 bases, J lost 5 bases, and 10 bases lay in between. This CDR3 has 12 residues. CDR3 DNA: TGTGCCAGCAGGGTCGCCAGAACTGAAGCTTTCTTT. Protein: CASRVARTEAFF.

The sample holds a few counts of this clonotype. The CDR3 reads CATQTDRALNEKLFF. In nucleotides, the CDR3 is TGTGCCACCCAGACGGACAGGGCTCTTAATGAAAAACTGTTTTTT. The chain recombines TRBV10-3 with TRBJ1-4; 8 positions agree with TRBD1. Germline assignment: CDR1 ENHRY and CDR2 SYGVKD. The CDR3 totals 15 residues. With V trimmed by 10 bases and J by 4 bases, 11 bases remained unmatched.

The genes are TRBV20-1 and TRBJ1-3; TRBD1 might be the D (5 bases). Germline V gives CDR1 DFQATT, CDR2 SNEGSKA (reference sequence). The CDR3 has 13 amino acids. V lost 2 bases to trimming and J lost 2 bases, with 7 bases between them. The CDR3 loop reads CSARPGTGNTIYF. In nucleotides, the CDR3 is TGCAGTGCTAGACCAGGGACTGGAAACACCATATATTTT.